A single sample gave rise to the 19 T cell receptor beta chains below, sequenced in a study of shared clonotypes between healthy human individuals. Repertoires were generated with immunoSEQ multiplex PCR, while TCRdb's copy carries only in-frame clones and drops some. The sample contains 2 million to 2.5 million clones, 80% to 95% of which appear only once. The sequenced sample was naive CD4+ T cells from PBMCs. The subset here: CD45RA+ positively selected. The origin of the receptors is a man between 18 and 29 years old in good health. Some clones in this sample may be carry-over from other donors' samples.

V is TRBV11-2 and J is TRBJ2-3; the D gene is possibly TRBD2 (5 bases). Trimming stripped 3 bases from V and 4 bases from J, with 8 bases between. Looked up from germline, CDR1 is SGHAT and CDR2 is FQNNGV. The CDR3 consists of 13 residues. This CDR3 reads CASSFRGADTQYF. In DNA form, the CDR3 reads TGTGCCAGCAGCTTCCGGGGTGCAGATACGCAGTATTTT.

The chain has TRBV19 and TRBJ1-3; no definite D call. Per germline, CDR1 LNHDA and CDR2 SQIVND (reference sequence). V dropped 5 bases and J dropped 9 bases, with 14 bases sitting between them. The CDR3 consists of 13 residues. DNA for the CDR3: TGTGCCAGTAGTTCCCGGTTCGGGGTCACCATATATTTT. Translated: CASSSRFGVTIYF.

This rearrangement joins TRBV9 to TRBJ2-1; 14 nucleotides line up with TRBD2. Germline CDR1 and CDR2: SGDLS and YYNGEE. With V trimmed by 4 bases and J by 6 bases, 6 bases remained unmatched. The CDR3 is 16 residues long. The CDR3 reads CASSQVGTSGSNEQFF. CDR3 coding DNA: TGTGCCAGCAGCCAAGTTGGGACTAGCGGGAGCAATGAGCAGTTCTTC.

The chain has TRBV5-5 and TRBJ1-2, with 7 bases lining up with TRBD1. The V gene's germline CDR1 is SGHKS and CDR2 YYEKEE (reference sequence). The J segment lost 6 bases and the V segment lost 4 bases, leaving 18 bases of the junction unmatched. The CDR3 has 17 residues. CDR3 amino acids: CASSARATGMGVNGYTF. The CDR3 DNA reads TGTGCCAGCAGCGCCCGAGCGACAGGGATGGGTGTTAATGGCTACACCTTC.

The rearrangement uses TRBV6-5 and TRBJ2-1; D uncertain. V was pared by 8 bases and J by 11 bases, with 25 bases between. Germline loops: CDR1 MNHEY, CDR2 SVGAGI. This CDR3 comprises 15 residues. The CDR3 is CASSTRLDPKRQQFF. CDR3 sequence (DNA): TGTGCCAGCTCCACCCGACTGGACCCTAAGCGACAGCAGTTCTTC.

V gene TRBV5-1 combines with J gene TRBJ2-1; tentatively, D is TRBD2 (5 bases). The germline gives CDR1 SGHRS, CDR2 YFSETQ. V shed 10 bases and J shed 4 bases, with 18 bases lying between them. CDR3 length: 14 amino acids. The CDR3 is CAGLRAWGYNEQFF. CDR3 nucleotide sequence: TGCGCCGGACTCCGGGCCTGGGGTTACAATGAGCAGTTCTTC.

As concerns this clone: Other nucleotide sequences in the sample specify the same CDR3. The rearrangement uses TRBV7-9 and TRBJ1-5, with 8 bases that match TRBD1. The CDR3 has 14 residues. Germline V gene lookup returns CDR1 SEHNR and CDR2 FQNEAQ (reference sequence). J gave up 5 bases and V 5 bases, and 5 bases lay outside the gene matches. The CDR3 protein is CASSLGTGDQPQHF. Here the CDR3 DNA reads TGTGCCAGCAGCCTGGGGACAGGAGATCAGCCCCAGCATTTT.

The chain has TRBV7-2 and TRBJ2-7, with D perhaps matching TRBD2 (6 bases). CDR3 size: 14 residues. Trimming cost V 2 bases and J 3 bases, with 11 bases left between them. Per the germline V gene, CDR1 is SGHTA and CDR2 is FQGNSA. CDR3 region: CASSLMRDFYEQYF. The CDR3 DNA is TGTGCCAGCAGCTTAATGCGGGACTTCTACGAGCAGTACTTC.

A word on this clone: It is unclear where the CDR3 begins or ends on the DNA, so no DNA is shown, and the CDR3 is as TCRdb lists it. The gene calls are TRBV21-1 and TRBJ2-1. TRBV21-1 is shown as a pseudogene. The CDR3 totals 16 residues, both ends included. CDR3 sequence: CASSKWGMGSGDEQFF.

The chain is built from TRBV15 and TRBJ2-2; maybe TRBD2 (5 bases). From germline, CDR1 is LNHNV and CDR2 YYDKDF (reference sequence). This CDR3 has 13 amino acids. Trimming took off 2 bases at V and 6 bases at J, with 7 bases between the two ends. The CDR3 loop reads CATSRRRSGELFF. CDR3 in DNA: TGTGCCACCAGCAGACGGAGGTCCGGGGAGCTGTTTTTT.

The J gene is TRBJ2-3, the V gene TRBV6-1; 7 nucleotides agree with TRBD1. With 10 bases clipped from V and 0 bases from J, the junction kept 7 bases outside the gene matches. CDR3 length: 14 amino acids. Germline assignment: CDR1 MNHNS and CDR2 SASEGT. CDR3 protein: CAITTGASTDTQYF. CDR3 bases: TGTGCCATAACTACAGGGGCTAGCACAGATACGCAGTATTTT.

V is TRBV28 and J is TRBJ2-2; no clear D gene. The germline gives CDR1 MDHEN, CDR2 SYDVKM. This CDR3 region has 14 residues. Trimming took off 3 bases at V and 3 bases at J, with 8 bases between the two ends. The CDR3 DNA is TGTGCCAGCAGTTTGACCTCTCACACCGGGGAGCTGTTTTTT. It encodes CASSLTSHTGELFF.

The V call is TRBV5-4, the J call TRBJ2-3; D remains unclear. The CDR3 covers 14 residues. Germline CDR1 is SGHNT and CDR2 is YYREEE (reference sequence). V lost 2 bases to trimming and J lost 2 bases, with 9 bases between them. As DNA, the CDR3 is TGTGCCAGCAGCTTTGGGCTCTCCACAGATACGCAGTATTTT. Translating it yields CASSFGLSTDTQYF.

This chain connects TRBV29-1 to TRBJ2-7; D ambiguous. The germline gives CDR1 SQVTM, CDR2 ANQGSEA. Between the trimmed V and J ends, which lost 6 bases and 7 bases, there was a span of 19 bases. This CDR3 is 13 amino acids long. CDR3 DNA sequence: TGCAGCGTGTCAGGACGCGCCAAGCAGGAGCAGTACTTC. The encoded protein is CSVSGRAKQEQYF.

The gene calls are TRBV15 and TRBJ1-1; the D is unclear. The CDR3 is made up of 13 amino acids. V was trimmed by 2 bases and J by 1 base, leaving 5 bases between them. Germline V gives CDR1 LNHNV, CDR2 YYDKDF (reference sequence). CDR3 region: CATSRRENTEAFF. In DNA form, the CDR3 reads TGTGCCACCAGCAGAAGGGAGAACACTGAAGCTTTCTTT.

CDR3 in DNA: TGTGCCAGCAGCTTAGGGGGGAGTGGGCAGACGAACACTGAAGCTTTCTTT. Encoded protein: CASSLGGSGQTNTEAFF. This chain links TRBV7-2 with TRBJ1-1, with D possibly TRBD1 on 5 matching bases. CDR1 and CDR2 (germline): SGHTA, FQGNSA. The CDR3 loop spans 17 amino acids. Trimming pared 1 base from V and 1 base from J, leaving 16 bases between. Full variable domain (rest looked up from reference TRBV7-2 and TRBJ1-1): GAGVSQSPSNKVTEKGKDVELRCDPISGHTALYWYRQSLGQGLEFLIYFQGNSAPDKSGLPSDRFSAERTGGSVSTLTIQRTQQEDSAVYLCASSLGGSGQTNTEAFFGQGTRLTVV.

The CDR3 DNA is TGCGCCAGCAGCTTTTCCGGGACAGACACAGATACGCAGTATTTT. Translated, it gives CASSFSGTDTDTQYF. The chain couples TRBV5-1 to TRBJ2-3, with 7 nucleotides matching TRBD1. The CDR3 is made up of 15 amino acids. Germline CDR1 SGHRS, CDR2 YFSETQ. Trimming cost V 2 bases and J 2 bases; bases outside gene matches: 5.

This clone was seen only once. The J gene is TRBJ1-1, the V gene TRBV25-1; the D gene is possibly TRBD1 (6 bases). Trimming took off 6 bases at V and 6 bases at J, with 11 bases between the two ends. This CDR3 contains 12 residues. From germline, CDR1 is MGHDK and CDR2 SYGVNS. The CDR3 here is CASRRGLSEAFF. CDR3 DNA: TGTGCCAGCAGACGGGGGCTCTCTGAAGCTTTCTTT.

This sequence joins TRBV28 and TRBJ2-7; no reliable D call. Germline values: CDR1 MDHEN, CDR2 SYDVKM. V lost 8 bases and J lost 9, with 23 bases in between. The CDR3 totals 14 residues. The CDR3 loop reads CASQTPGQIGVQYF. The CDR3 DNA sequence: TGTGCCAGCCAGACACCGGGCCAGATTGGTGTGCAGTACTTC. The full variable domain, in which reference TRBV28 and TRBJ2-7 provide the parts outside the CDR3, is DVKVTQSSRYLVKRTGEKVFLECVQDMDHENMFWYRQDPGLGLRLIYFSYDVKMKEKGDIPEGYSVSREKKERFSLILESASTNQTSMYLCASQTPGQIGVQYFGPGTRLTVT.